Listed here are 19 T cell receptor beta chains from one sample, sequenced in a study of cytomegalovirus exposure and HLA in healthy donors. Primers: 60 Vbeta forward and 13 Jbeta reverse. Only in-frame clones appear in the TCRdb table, and some are missing; sequencing was by immunoSEQ multiplex PCR. Among under 200,000 clones listed, approximately 80% were seen once. Material for sequencing was PBMCs. The receptor set was obtained from a man between 60 and 75 years old in good health and CMV-seronegative.

This rearrangement joins TRBV6-5 to TRBJ1-1, with 7 bases matching TRBD1. The CDR3 is made up of 14 amino acids. Germline CDR1 is MNHEY and CDR2 is SVGAGI. After removal of 2 bases from V and 3 bases from J, the junction contained 3 bases not matched to a gene. CDR3 bases: TGTGCCAGCAGTTACCACAGGGGTGACACTGAAGCTTTCTTT. Translating gives CASSYHRGDTEAFF.

This clone was counted once. This chain connects TRBV5-1 to TRBJ2-7, with 10 positions matching TRBD1. CDR1 and CDR2 (germline): SGHRS, YFSETQ. The CDR3 is made up of 14 amino acids. The ends lost 3 bases at V and 6 bases at J; junction bases unmatched: 6. The CDR3 loop is CASSSGQGGVEQYF. The CDR3 coding sequence is TGCGCCAGCAGCTCCGGACAGGGGGGAGTCGAGCAGTACTTC.

The CDR3 spells CASSPGQGIDEQYF. CDR3 nucleotides: TGTGCCAGCAGCCCCGGACAGGGTATCGACGAGCAGTACTTC. V gene TRBV5-4 combines with J gene TRBJ2-7; the match to TRBD1 covers 8 bases. The CDR3 is made up of 14 amino acids. CDR1 SGHNT and CDR2 YYREEE come from the germline V gene (reference sequence). V lost 4 bases to trimming and J lost 5 bases; unmatched junction nucleotides: 8.

This clone was counted a few times. The chain links TRBV30 to TRBJ1-4, with D maybe TRBD1 (6 bases). Germline lookup yields CDR1 GTSNPN and CDR2 SVGIG (reference sequence). This CDR3 has 13 residues. Trimming removed 5 bases at V and 8 bases at J, with 15 bases between. CDR3 DNA sequence: TGTGCCTGGGGGCCCCGACAGGCCGAAAAACTGTTTTTT. Its translation is CAWGPRQAEKLFF. The whole variable domain, remainder taken from reference TRBV30 and TRBJ1-4, is SQTIHQWPATLVQPVGSPLSLECTVEGTSNPNLYWYRQAAGRGLQLLFYSVGIGQISSEVPQNLSASRPQDRQFILSSKKLLLSDSGFYLCAWGPRQAEKLFFGSGTQLSVL.

The chain links TRBV18 to TRBJ2-3, with 7 bases identical to TRBD2. The CDR3 contains 16 residues. CDR1 and CDR2 from the germline V gene are KGHSH and LQKENI. The V and J ends lost 4 bases and 2 bases, in that order; junction bases with no gene match: 9. Here the CDR3 reads CASSRRTRNHTDTQYF. The CDR3 DNA reads TGTGCCAGCTCACGCCGGACTAGAAACCACACAGATACGCAGTATTTT.

J is TRBJ1-5 and V is TRBV10-3, with 7 positions matching TRBD1. This CDR3 contains 15 residues. The germline V gene encodes CDR1 ENHRY and CDR2 SYGVKD. Unmatched junction bases numbered 7, after V lost 4 bases and J lost 4 bases. Here the CDR3 reads CAISAGTAQNQPQHF. CDR3 nucleotides: TGTGCCATCAGTGCCGGGACAGCACAAAATCAGCCCCAGCATTTT.

The V and J genes are TRBV7-9 and TRBJ1-2; 9 nucleotides match TRBD1. The V segment lost 1 base and the J segment 6 bases; nucleotides outside the gene matches: 6. There are 15 residues in the CDR3. Germline loops: CDR1 SEHNR, CDR2 FQNEAQ (reference sequence). CDR3 nucleotides: TGTGCCAGCAGCTTAGGGCCCCGGGACAGGGATGGCTACACCTTC. Its protein product is CASSLGPRDRDGYTF.

CDR3 nucleotides: TGTGCCAGCAGCCGTATAGCGGGAGGGCCAATCGGGGAGCTGTTTTTT. This encodes CASSRIAGGPIGELFF. V usage is TRBV27 and J usage is TRBJ2-2, with 11 bases matching TRBD2. Germline lookup yields CDR1 MNHEY and CDR2 SMNVEV (reference sequence). J lost 7 bases, V lost 6 bases, and 10 bases had no gene match. The CDR3 covers 16 residues.

The chain employs TRBV9 and TRBJ1-5, with D tentatively TRBD1 (5 bases). Germline V gives CDR1 SGDLS, CDR2 YYNGEE. The V and J ends lost 7 bases and 4 bases respectively, with 12 bases between them. CDR3 length: 13 amino acids. DNA of the CDR3: TGTGCCAGCCGGGGGGAACGGAATCAGCCCCAGCATTTT. It encodes CASRGERNQPQHF. Full variable domain (outside the CDR3, taken from reference TRBV9 and TRBJ1-5): DSGVTQTPKHLITATGQRVTLRCSPRSGDLSVYWYQQSLDQGLQFLIQYYNGEERAKGNILERFSAQQFPDLHSELNLSSLELGDSALYFCASRGERNQPQHFGDGTRLSIL.

The chain employs TRBV28 and TRBJ1-1, with D possibly TRBD1 on 6 matching bases. The CDR3 has 14 residues. V lost 6 bases and J 2 bases, leaving 13 bases between the germline ends. From germline, CDR1 is MDHEN and CDR2 SYDVKM. CDR3 residues: CASRQGTGNTEAFF. The CDR3 DNA sequence: TGTGCCAGCAGGCAGGGGACGGGAAACACTGAAGCTTTCTTT.

The chain joins TRBV19 to TRBJ1-5, with D possibly matching TRBD1 (5 bases). Germline V CDR1 and CDR2: LNHDA, SQIVND (reference sequence). The CDR3 is made up of 15 amino acids. Trimming removed 3 bases at V and 5 bases at J, with 14 bases between. The CDR3: CASSILRDWDQPQHF. The DNA for the CDR3 is TGTGCCAGTAGTATTCTCAGGGACTGGGATCAGCCCCAGCATTTT. The full variable domain, completed using reference TRBV19 and TRBJ1-5, is DGGITQSPKYLFRKEGQNVTLSCEQNLNHDAMYWYRQDPGQGLRLIYYSQIVNDFQKGDIAEGYSVSREKKESFPLTVTSAQKNPTAFYLCASSILRDWDQPQHFGDGTRLSIL.

The V call is TRBV7-2, the J call TRBJ2-5, with 9 positions matching TRBD1. CDR1 and CDR2 from the germline V gene are SGHTA and FQGNSA. V shed 5 bases, J shed 5 bases, and the junction held 9 bases outside the gene matches. The CDR3 covers 15 residues. The CDR3 DNA follows: TGTGCCAGCAGCCTCGACAGGGGGTGGCTTGAGACCCAGTACTTC. This encodes CASSLDRGWLETQYF.

The chain uses TRBV19 and TRBJ2-5, with D tentatively TRBD1 (6 bases). The CDR3 sequence is 13 residues long. With 6 bases removed from V and 3 bases from J, the gap between germline ends came to 11 bases. The germline V gene encodes CDR1 LNHDA and CDR2 SQIVND (reference sequence). CDR3 residues: CASRGRTEETQYF. The CDR3 nucleotides read TGTGCCAGTAGGGGACGGACAGAAGAGACCCAGTACTTC.

This clone was seen only a few times. The chain recombines TRBV6-6 with TRBJ2-7, with 7 nucleotides matching TRBD1. V was clipped by 2 bases and J by 0 bases; unmatched bases: 1. CDR3 size: 14 residues. Germline-derived CDR1 and CDR2 are MNHNY and SVGAGI (reference sequence). The CDR3 sequence: CASSYRDSSYEQYF. In DNA form, the CDR3 reads TGTGCCAGCAGTTACCGGGACAGCTCCTACGAGCAGTACTTC.

This chain uses TRBV19 with TRBJ2-4, with D maybe TRBD2 (6 bases). Trimming left V 3 bases short and J 8 bases short, with 11 bases between. The CDR3 loop spans 13 amino acids. The germline V gene encodes CDR1 LNHDA and CDR2 SQIVND (reference sequence). CDR3 loop: CASSIRLVDIQYF. The CDR3, as DNA: TGTGCCAGTAGTATTAGACTAGTGGACATTCAGTACTTC.

This chain connects TRBV2 to TRBJ2-7; TRBD2 aligns across 16 bases. This CDR3 contains 15 residues. V trimming: 10 bases; J trimming: 7 bases; junction bases outside the gene matches: 10. Germline CDR1 and CDR2: SNHLY and FYNNEI. The CDR3, as DNA: TGTGCCATCGGGGGGACTAGCGGGAGGGCCTGGGAGCAGTACTTC. Amino acids: CAIGGTSGRAWEQYF.

V is TRBV2 and J is TRBJ2-7, with TRBD1 identical over 7 bases. In germline, CDR1 is SNHLY, CDR2 FYNNEI. This CDR3 is 14 amino acids long. The J segment lost 2 bases and the V segment lost 7 bases, leaving 8 bases of the junction unmatched. This CDR3 is CASMSNRGPYEQYF. The CDR3 DNA sequence: TGTGCCAGCATGTCTAACAGGGGCCCCTACGAGCAGTACTTC.

The chain uses TRBV6-1 and TRBJ1-1, with D unclear. The CDR3 loop spans 14 amino acids. The V and J ends lost 7 bases and 4 bases respectively, with 16 bases between them. Per the germline V gene, CDR1 is MNHNS and CDR2 is SASEGT. Written as DNA, the CDR3 is TGTGCCAGCAAGGCGGCCAATCGGCCCACTGAAGCTTTCTTT. Protein product: CASKAANRPTEAFF.

The chain combines TRBV21-1 with TRBJ2-7; the table gives TRBD1 as D, unverified against the DNA. TRBV21-1 is designated a pseudogene. The CDR3 is 16 amino acids. The CDR3 DNA reads as TGTGCCAGCAGCACCCAACTCGCAGGGAAAGACTACGAGCAGTACTTC. Encoded protein: CASSTQLAGKDYEQYF.